These 32 T cell receptor beta chains were sequenced from one sample in a study of blood T cell repertoires in COVID-19. Sequencing used immunoSEQ multiplex PCR; TCRdb keeps in-frame clones, though not all of them. The table lists 90,000 to 130,000 clones, less than 85% of them singletons. The sequencing sample was made of peripheral blood. These receptors originate from a woman aged 80 or older with acute or convalescent COVID-19.

The table lists this clone with a count of one. The chain couples TRBV7-8 to TRBJ1-2, with D perhaps TRBD1 (5 bases). This CDR3 contains 15 residues. Trimming left V 0 bases short and J 6 bases short, with 14 bases between. Looked up from germline, CDR1 is SGHVS and CDR2 is FQNEAQ. DNA for the CDR3: TGTGCCAGCAGCTTAGCGCTGGCAGGGCCGAATGGCTACACCTTC. Encoded protein: CASSLALAGPNGYTF. Full variable domain (missing parts from reference TRBV7-8 and TRBJ1-2): GAGVSQSPRYKVAKRGQDVALRCDPISGHVSLFWYQQALGQGPEFLTYFQNEAQLDKSGLPSDRFFAERPEGSVSTLKIQRTQQEDSAVYLCASSLALAGPNGYTFGSGTRLTVV.

J is TRBJ2-2 and V is TRBV3-1 (or the pseudogene TRBV3-2), with 9 bases matching TRBD2. This CDR3 comprises 16 residues. Germline V gene sequence: CDR1 LGHDT, CDR2 YNNKEL (reference sequence). The ends lost 1 base at V and 7 bases at J; junction bases unmatched: 7. In DNA, the CDR3 is TGTGCCAGCAGCCAAGTAGGCGGGGGGGCAGTCGGGGAGCTGTTTTTT. This encodes CASSQVGGGAVGELFF.

This clone was recorded a few times. The V gene is TRBV9, the J gene TRBJ1-6, with D tentatively TRBD1 (6 bases). The germline V and J ends were trimmed by 1 base and 0 bases, with 17 bases remaining between them. CDR3 length: 19 amino acids. Germline assignment: CDR1 SGDLS and CDR2 YYNGEE. CDR3 amino acids: CASSVTSGTHDSYNSPLHF. CDR3 nucleotides: TGTGCCAGCAGCGTAACATCCGGGACACACGACTCCTATAATTCACCCCTCCACTTT.

V and J are TRBV7-9 and TRBJ1-1; D remains unclear. Germline V gene sequence: CDR1 SEHNR, CDR2 FQNEAQ (reference sequence). This CDR3 region has 12 residues. The V end was cut by 5 bases, the J end by 7 bases, with 11 bases between. The CDR3 nucleotides read TGTGCCAGCAGCCTCCGGGAGATTGAAGCTTTCTTT. It translates to CASSLREIEAFF.

The J gene is TRBJ2-4, the V gene TRBV5-1; 11 nucleotides line up with TRBD1. CDR1 is SGHRS, CDR2 YFSETQ, per germline. The CDR3 sequence is 16 residues long. J was trimmed by 3 bases and V by 2 bases; bases with no gene match: 4. CDR3 residues: CASSFTGTGGKNIQYF. The CDR3 bases are TGCGCCAGCAGCTTTACTGGGACAGGGGGCAAAAACATTCAGTACTTC.

J is TRBJ2-7 and V is TRBV9, with a tentative D call TRBD2 (6 bases). CDR1 is SGDLS and CDR2 is YYNGEE in the germline V gene. This CDR3 has 14 residues. The V end lost 6 bases, the J end lost 1 base, and 14 bases lay between the germline ends. The CDR3 spells CASNAMGGSYEQYF. For the CDR3, the DNA is TGTGCCAGCAACGCCATGGGGGGTTCCTACGAGCAGTACTTC.

The J gene is TRBJ1-1, the V gene TRBV5-1, with 7 positions matching TRBD1. Germline V gene lookup returns CDR1 SGHRS and CDR2 YFSETQ. V shed 4 bases, J shed 1 base, and the junction held 4 bases outside the gene matches. The CDR3 spans 14 residues. CDR3: CASSAGQQNTEAFF. In DNA form, the CDR3 reads TGCGCCAGCAGCGCGGGACAGCAGAACACTGAAGCTTTCTTT.

This chain joins TRBV4-1 and TRBJ2-3; 15 bases are shared with TRBD2. The CDR3 runs to 19 residues. Germline trimming cut 4 bases from V and 6 bases from J; bases unmatched to any gene: 14. CDR1 and CDR2 (germline): MGHRA, YSYEKL. The CDR3 loop is CASSPRPPGLAGGGDTQYF. CDR3 nucleotide sequence: TGCGCCAGCAGCCCCCGGCCCCCGGGACTAGCGGGAGGAGGGGATACGCAGTATTTT.

The rearrangement links TRBV30 to TRBJ1-1, with 9 bases aligning to TRBD1. V shed 5 bases and J 4 bases; nucleotides not matched to a gene: 14. Germline loops: CDR1 GTSNPN, CDR2 SVGIG (reference sequence). The CDR3 covers 16 residues. CDR3 protein: CAWLNRGRASATEAFF. DNA for the CDR3: TGTGCCTGGCTGAACAGGGGGCGGGCAAGTGCCACTGAAGCTTTCTTT.

The chain couples TRBV19 to TRBJ2-1; D possibly corresponds to TRBD1 (6 bases). The CDR3 runs 14 residues. Per the germline V gene, CDR1 is LNHDA and CDR2 is SQIVND (reference sequence). The V gene lost 7 bases and the J gene lost 4 bases, with 14 bases spanning the gap. The CDR3 sequence is CASKPDSEYNEQFF. The DNA for the CDR3 is TGTGCCAGTAAGCCGGACAGCGAATACAATGAGCAGTTCTTC. Based on the CDR3 plus reference TRBV19 and TRBJ2-1, the full variable domain is DGGITQSPKYLFRKEGQNVTLSCEQNLNHDAMYWYRQDPGQGLRLIYYSQIVNDFQKGDIAEGYSVSREKKESFPLTVTSAQKNPTAFYLCASKPDSEYNEQFFGPGTRLTVL.

V usage is TRBV3-1 (or the pseudogene TRBV3-2) and J usage is TRBJ2-5, with TRBD2 matching over 11 bases. The CDR3 consists of 15 residues. Trimming cost V 3 bases and J 5 bases; bases outside gene matches: 5. The germline gives CDR1 LGHDT, CDR2 YNNKEL (reference sequence). CDR3 in amino acids: CASSHGTSGGETQYF. The CDR3 coding sequence is TGTGCCAGCAGCCACGGAACTAGCGGGGGTGAGACCCAGTACTTC.

This clone was seen more than once but under ten times. CDR3 sequence reads: CASSHSATTGFTEAFF. The CDR3 nucleotides are TGCGCCAGCAGCCACAGTGCAACGACAGGGTTCACTGAAGCTTTCTTT. The chain links TRBV4-1 to TRBJ1-1, with 7 bases fitting TRBD1. The J segment lost 4 bases and the V segment lost 3 bases, leaving 11 bases of the junction unmatched. This CDR3 has 16 residues. Germline V gene data show CDR1 as MGHRA and CDR2 as YSYEKL.

This chain uses TRBV7-2 with TRBJ2-3, with a weak D call TRBD1 (6 bases). The CDR3 is made up of 14 amino acids. V lost 2 bases and J lost 7, with 13 bases in between. CDR1 SGHTA and CDR2 FQGNSA come from the germline V gene. The CDR3 is CASSLSSTGNTQYF. DNA of the CDR3: TGTGCCAGCAGCTTATCTAGTACAGGGAATACGCAGTATTTT.

The chain employs TRBV5-6 and TRBJ2-7; 14 positions agree with TRBD2. This CDR3 has 16 residues. The germline gives CDR1 SGHDT, CDR2 YYEEEE. The V and J ends lost 2 bases and 4 bases, in that order; junction bases with no gene match: 5. The CDR3 DNA is TGTGCCAGCAGCTTTGTGACTAGCGGGAGGGCATACGAGCAGTACTTC. This encodes CASSFVTSGRAYEQYF.

The rearrangement joins TRBV2 to TRBJ2-5, with 9 bases fitting TRBD1. V shed 8 bases, J shed 0 bases, and the junction held 4 bases outside the gene matches. Germline values: CDR1 SNHLY, CDR2 FYNNEI. CDR3 size: 14 residues. CDR3 in DNA: TGTGCCAGCGTAGGGACAGGGTACCAAGAGACCCAGTACTTC. This translates into CASVGTGYQETQYF.

The chain combines TRBV28 with TRBJ2-5; a possible D gene is TRBD1 (6 bases). Germline CDR1 MDHEN, CDR2 SYDVKM. This CDR3 spans 17 amino acids. V shed 6 bases and J shed 5 bases, with 25 bases lying between them. The CDR3 protein is CASSRRQDDGGFETQYF. DNA for the CDR3: TGTGCCAGCAGCCGAAGACAGGACGACGGTGGATTCGAGACCCAGTACTTC.

This clone was detected once. The rearrangement joins TRBV19 to TRBJ2-7, with D possibly TRBD2 on 5 matching bases. Trimming shortened V by 3 bases and J by 0 bases, and 12 bases separated the two germline ends. The CDR3 is made up of 15 amino acids. The germline CDR1 and CDR2 sequences are LNHDA and SQIVND (reference sequence). Here the CDR3 reads CASSILAKSSYEQYF. The CDR3 DNA reads as TGTGCCAGTAGTATTTTAGCGAAAAGCTCCTACGAGCAGTACTTC.

The genes are TRBV7-9 and TRBJ2-1, with 10 bases aligning to TRBD2. Germline V CDR1 and CDR2: SEHNR, FQNEAQ (reference sequence). Unmatched junction bases numbered 6, after V lost 6 bases and J lost 7 bases. The CDR3 sequence is 14 residues long. In DNA form, the CDR3 reads TGTGCCAGCAGGTCTAGCGGGAGTCGGAATGAGCAGTTCTTC. Protein product: CASRSSGSRNEQFF. The variable domain in full, with the rest retrieved from reference TRBV7-9 and TRBJ2-1, is DTGVSQNPRHKITKRGQNVTFRCDPISEHNRLYWYRQTLGQGPEFLTYFQNEAQLEKSRLLSDRFSAERPKGSFSTLEIQRTEQGDSAMYLCASRSSGSRNEQFFGPGTRLTVL.

The chain carries TRBV2 and TRBJ1-4; a possible D gene is TRBD1 (6 bases). CDR3 size: 13 residues. Germline V gene lookup returns CDR1 SNHLY and CDR2 FYNNEI. The V gene lost 6 bases and the J gene lost 4 bases, with 9 bases spanning the gap. CDR3 nucleotide sequence: TGTGCCAGCAGCCTGGACAGTAATGAAAAACTGTTTTTT. Residues: CASSLDSNEKLFF.

V and J are TRBV3-1 (or the pseudogene TRBV3-2) and TRBJ1-2, with 10 bases matching TRBD1. Germline V gives CDR1 LGHDT, CDR2 YNNKEL (reference sequence). J lost 1 base, V lost 9 bases, and 17 bases had no gene match. The CDR3 has 18 amino acids. This CDR3 reads CASREGGTGAGGNYGYTF. CDR3 coding DNA: TGTGCCAGTCGAGAAGGGGGGACAGGGGCTGGAGGTAACTATGGCTACACCTTC.

CDR3 sequence: CASSPQAGQGNTEAFF. The DNA for the CDR3 is TGTGCCAGCTCACCACAAGCGGGACAGGGGAACACTGAAGCTTTCTTT. V gene TRBV18 combines with J gene TRBJ1-1; TRBD1 agrees at 9 bases. CDR3 length: 16 amino acids. V shed 1 base, J shed 1 base, and the junction held 4 bases outside the gene matches. CDR1 is KGHSH and CDR2 is LQKENI in the germline V gene. Variable domain in full (rest from reference TRBV18 and TRBJ1-1): NAGVMQNPRHLVRRRGQEARLRCSPMKGHSHVYWYRQLPEEGLKFMVYLQKENIIDESGMPKERFSAEFPKEGPSILRIQQVVRGDSAAYFCASSPQAGQGNTEAFFGQGTRLTVV.

As to this clone: The same CDR3 also results from other DNA sequences found in this sample. This chain connects TRBV7-2 to TRBJ1-1; 8 positions match TRBD1. CDR1 SGHTA and CDR2 FQGNSA come from the germline V gene. The trim removed 6 bases at V and 3 bases at J, leaving 3 bases unmatched. There are 13 residues in the CDR3. The CDR3 loop is CASSIQGDTEAFF. In DNA, the CDR3 is TGTGCCAGCAGTATACAGGGGGACACTGAAGCTTTCTTT.

Only a few counts were recorded for this clone. This rearrangement joins TRBV24-1 to TRBJ2-1; D is perhaps TRBD1 (6 bases). This CDR3 spans 15 amino acids. Germline values: CDR1 KGHDR, CDR2 SFDVKD. V was shortened by 4 bases and J by 4 bases, with 13 bases between the two germline ends. The CDR3 sequence: CATSEASDRYNEQFF. The CDR3, as DNA: TGTGCCACCAGTGAGGCATCGGACAGATACAATGAGCAGTTCTTC.

The CDR3 spells CASSPLGSYEQYF. CDR3 bases: TGCGCCAGCAGCCCCCTCGGCTCCTACGAGCAGTACTTC. The chain joins TRBV5-1 to TRBJ2-7; D is unresolved. Per germline, CDR1 SGHRS and CDR2 YFSETQ. The length of the CDR3 is 13 residues. Trimming stripped 4 bases from V and 0 bases from J, with 8 bases between.

V is TRBV6-2 or TRBV6-3 and J is TRBJ2-7; D unresolved. V lost 2 bases and J lost 0, with 11 bases in between. This CDR3 is 15 amino acids long. Germline CDR1 reads MNHEY; CDR2 reads SVGEGT. Here the CDR3 DNA reads TGTGCCAGCAGTTACGAGCGCCAAAGCTCCTACGAGCAGTACTTC. Encoded protein: CASSYERQSSYEQYF.

This chain joins TRBV7-3 and TRBJ1-2; 11 bases match TRBD1. J was trimmed by 2 bases and V by 5 bases; bases with no gene match: 4. Germline V lookup: CDR1 SGHTA, CDR2 FQGTGA. The CDR3 extends over 15 amino acids. In nucleotides, the CDR3 is TGTGCCAGCAGCCCCGGGACAGGGGGAAACTATGGCTACACCTTC. Residues: CASSPGTGGNYGYTF.

This chain joins TRBV7-8 and TRBJ2-3, with 7 bases fitting TRBD1. CDR1 is SGHVS, CDR2 FQNEAQ, per germline. The CDR3 has 15 residues. After removal of 6 bases from V and 6 bases from J, the junction contained 12 bases not matched to a gene. In DNA form, the CDR3 reads TGTGCCAGCAGTCCCCTGACAGGGTTTAAGGATACGCAGTATTTT. Its translation: CASSPLTGFKDTQYF.

The chain recombines TRBV11-2 with TRBJ2-7; 8 bases fit TRBD1. CDR3 length: 13 amino acids. Unmatched junction bases numbered 12, after V lost 5 bases and J lost 12 bases. The V gene's germline CDR1 is SGHAT and CDR2 FQNNGV. The CDR3 reads CASSIGQGRAPYF. The CDR3 nucleotides read TGTGCCAGCAGCATTGGACAGGGTAGAGCTCCGTACTTC.

V usage is TRBV30 and J usage is TRBJ2-2; 11 bases fit TRBD2. Germline loops: CDR1 GTSNPN, CDR2 SVGIG (reference sequence). The CDR3 consists of 19 residues. CDR3: CASGYGLAGNNANTGELFF. For the CDR3, the DNA is TGTGCTTCTGGATACGGACTAGCGGGTAACAACGCGAACACCGGGGAGCTGTTTTTT.

The chain has TRBV6-2 or TRBV6-3 and TRBJ2-3; no clear D. Germline V gene sequence: CDR1 MNHEY, CDR2 SVGEGT. The V end was cut by 5 bases, the J end by 2 bases, with 11 bases between. This CDR3 has 14 amino acids. In DNA form, the CDR3 reads TGTGCCAGCAGTAGCGCCTCTGCCACAGATACGCAGTATTTT. Translated: CASSSASATDTQYF.

This clone has only a few counts. CDR3 residues: CASSYSSGVGSPLHF. CDR3 nucleotide sequence: TGTGCCAGCAGTTACTCCTCAGGGGTAGGTTCACCCCTCCACTTT. This chain connects TRBV6-2 or TRBV6-3 to TRBJ1-6; D might be TRBD1 (6 bases). CDR3 length: 15 residues. CDR1 is MNHEY, CDR2 SVGEGT, per germline. The V end lost 0 bases, the J end lost 9 bases, and 12 bases lay between the germline ends.

The chain combines TRBV3-1 (or the pseudogene TRBV3-2) with TRBJ2-1, with TRBD1 as a possible D gene (6 bases). The CDR3 extends over 15 amino acids. In germline, CDR1 is LGHDT, CDR2 YNNKEL (reference sequence). Trimming removed 2 bases from V and 0 bases from J, with 8 bases in between. The CDR3 DNA follows: TGTGCCAGCAGCCAAAGGACAGACTCCTACAATGAGCAGTTCTTC. Translation: CASSQRTDSYNEQFF.